The entry that follows covers one T cell receptor beta chain sequence. Its antigen remains unknown. CDR3 length: 13 residues. The time point was: cycle 4 day 1 (C4D1), after less than 7 weeks of nivolumab. All the patients suffered relapse after autologous stem cell transplantation, and brentuximab vedotin exposure differed. Magnetic negative selection was used to purify CD4+ T cells from thawed PBMCs. This specimen comes from a study of PD-1 blockade in classical Hodgkin lymphoma. Study information: Nivolumab dosing for patients was 3 mg/kg, administered intravenously every 2 weeks. General study findings and limits: Complete responders showed a baseline diversity that resembled the diversity of newly diagnosed patients.

Produced via immunoSEQ multiplex PCR; TCRdb's table is partial and in-frame only. This table holds roughly 11,000 clones, about 74% found once. The receptor was isolated from a human donor with classical Hodgkin lymphoma. J is TRBJ2-5 and V is TRBV5-7; D is uncertain. The better agreement between TRBJ2-7 and the DNA end casts doubt on the J call. TRBV5-7 qualifies as an ORF whose function is uncertain. The sample in question was CD4+ T cells from blood, obtained before the fourth cycle of nivolumab. The CDR3 coding sequence is TGTGCCAGCAGCCCCCTTGGAGTCTACGAGCAGTACTTC. Amino acids: CASSPLGVYEQYF.